These 25 T cell receptor beta chains were sequenced from one sample in a study of blood T cell repertoires in COVID-19. Assay: immunoSEQ multiplex PCR; the TCRdb copy retains only in-frame clones and omits some. In the table there are more than 250,000 clones, 70% to 90% of which are singletons. Sample: PBMCs or T cells enriched from blood (not recorded which). The receptors here all came from a woman in her forties with acute COVID-19.

The DNA of the CDR3 is TGCGCCAGCAGTCGGGACAGGGAATCAGATACGCAGTATTTT. Translation gives CASSRDRESDTQYF. The chain links TRBV5-1 to TRBJ2-3; 9 bases align to TRBD1. The CDR3 has 14 amino acids. Germline lookup yields CDR1 SGHRS and CDR2 YFSETQ. The V and J ends lost 5 bases and 4 bases, in that order; junction bases with no gene match: 5.

The chain joins TRBV3-1 (or the pseudogene TRBV3-2) to TRBJ2-7, with D possibly being TRBD1 (6 bases). The V end was cut by 1 base, the J end by 7 bases, with 11 bases between. The CDR3 runs to 13 residues. Germline loops: CDR1 LGHDT, CDR2 YNNKEL (reference sequence). CDR3 bases: TGTGCCAGCAGCCAAGGTGTAGGGGGAGAGCAGTACGTC. Translating it yields CASSQGVGGEQYV.

This clone was recorded a few times. The chain recombines TRBV20-1 with TRBJ1-6, with 7 nucleotides matching TRBD1. The CDR3 has 11 residues. With V trimmed by 5 bases and J by 13 bases, 5 bases remained unmatched. CDR1 is DFQATT and CDR2 is SNEGSKA in the germline V gene (reference sequence). The CDR3 DNA follows: TGCAGTGCTGACAGGGTGGGGCCCCTCCACTTT. Its translation: CSADRVGPLHF.

The rearrangement uses TRBV5-1 and TRBJ2-1, with D perhaps matching TRBD2 (6 bases). The CDR3 runs to 13 residues. CDR1 and CDR2 (germline): SGHRS, YFSETQ. The V and J ends lost 0 bases and 15 bases respectively, with 16 bases between them. The CDR3 bases are TGCGCCAGCAGCTTGGACCTATCCGGGAGTTGGTTCTTC. Protein sequence: CASSLDLSGSWFF.

The J gene is TRBJ2-3, the V gene TRBV28; D perhaps matches TRBD1 (5 bases). The CDR3 consists of 14 residues. The V gene's germline CDR1 is MDHEN and CDR2 SYDVKM. The V end lost 6 bases, the J end lost 1 base, and 11 bases lay between the germline ends. The CDR3 here is CASSTGQGTDTQYF. CDR3 nucleotides: TGTGCCAGCAGCACAGGCCAGGGCACAGATACGCAGTATTTT.

The chain is built from TRBV5-1 and TRBJ2-1; TRBD2 agrees at 12 bases. V gave up 3 bases and J gave up 6 bases; unmatched junction bases: 4. Germline loops: CDR1 SGHRS, CDR2 YFSETQ. CDR3 length: 15 amino acids. CDR3 nucleotide sequence: TGCGCCAGCAGCTCGACTAGCGGGAGTATCAATGAGCAGTTCTTC. It yields the protein CASSSTSGSINEQFF.

This CDR3 reads CASSLTSGPEETQYF. CDR3 nucleotide sequence: TGTGCCAGCAGCTTGACTAGCGGACCTGAGGAGACCCAGTACTTC. This chain connects TRBV11-2 to TRBJ2-5; 9 nucleotides align to TRBD2. This CDR3 region has 15 residues. Germline V gene sequence: CDR1 SGHAT, CDR2 FQNNGV. Trimming removed 3 bases from V and 5 bases from J; junction bases left unmatched: 7.

V gene TRBV5-1 combines with J gene TRBJ1-2; 7 positions match TRBD1. CDR1 and CDR2 from the germline V gene are SGHRS and YFSETQ. This CDR3 region has 17 residues. The V segment lost 3 bases and the J segment 4 bases; nucleotides outside the gene matches: 15. The CDR3 is CASSWVTGTADGYGYTF. The CDR3 nucleotides read TGCGCCAGCAGCTGGGTCACCGGGACAGCAGATGGCTATGGCTACACCTTC.

The CDR3 spells CASKIGGNQPQHF. DNA for the CDR3: TGTGCCAGCAAAATAGGGGGCAATCAGCCCCAGCATTTT. The chain combines TRBV28 with TRBJ1-5, with a tentative D call TRBD1 (5 bases). Per germline, CDR1 MDHEN and CDR2 SYDVKM. Between the trimmed V and J ends, which lost 7 bases and 2 bases, there was a span of 9 bases. The length of the CDR3 is 13 residues.

The chain has TRBV6-6 and TRBJ2-7; 7 positions match TRBD2. The V and J ends lost 5 bases and 3 bases, in that order; junction bases with no gene match: 7. The CDR3 extends over 14 amino acids. Germline CDR1 and CDR2: MNHNY and SVGAGI (reference sequence). Written as DNA, the CDR3 is TGTGCCAGCAGTGCCCGGGACTACGGCTACGAGCAGTACGTC. Translated, it gives CASSARDYGYEQYV.

The gene calls are TRBV30 and TRBJ1-2; maybe TRBD1 (6 bases). Germline-derived CDR1 and CDR2 are GTSNPN and SVGIG (reference sequence). The V and J ends lost 5 bases and 6 bases respectively, with 16 bases between them. This CDR3 is built from 13 residues. In DNA, the CDR3 is TGTGCCTGGGATACAGGGTCGGGGAATGGCTACACCTTC. It specifies CAWDTGSGNGYTF.

The chain is built from TRBV11-2 and TRBJ2-7, with a tentative D call TRBD2 (6 bases). CDR1 is SGHAT, CDR2 FQNNGV, per germline. The V end lost 5 bases, the J end lost 2 bases, and 13 bases lay between the germline ends. The CDR3 is 14 residues long. CDR3 loop: CASSENPGAYEQYV. As DNA, the CDR3 is TGTGCCAGCAGCGAAAATCCGGGGGCCTACGAGCAGTACGTC.

This chain uses TRBV7-9 with TRBJ2-3; D call uncertain. This CDR3 contains 16 residues. The V end was cut by 1 base, the J end by 2 bases, with 13 bases between. CDR1 SEHNR and CDR2 FQNEAQ come from the germline V gene (reference sequence). The CDR3 DNA follows: TGTGCCAGCAGCTTAGGGTCAAATACTTACACAGATACGCAGTATTTT. It codes for CASSLGSNTYTDTQYF.

The chain couples TRBV27 to TRBJ2-7, with 12 nucleotides matching TRBD2. The CDR3 sequence is 14 residues long. J gave up 7 bases and V 7 bases, and 8 bases lay outside the gene matches. The germline V gene encodes CDR1 MNHEY and CDR2 SMNVEV (reference sequence). The CDR3 sequence is CASKLAGGREEQYF. CDR3 nucleotide sequence: TGTGCCAGCAAGCTAGCGGGAGGGCGAGAAGAGCAGTACTTC.

The chain recombines TRBV15 with TRBJ1-1, with 9 bases that match TRBD1. Germline V gene sequence: CDR1 LNHNV, CDR2 YYDKDF (reference sequence). The CDR3 is 16 amino acids. The junction had 13 bases not matched to a gene; V was cut back by 9 bases and J by 2 bases. The CDR3 reads CATKTGTGLGNTEAFF. In DNA form, the CDR3 reads TGTGCCACAAAAACCGGGACAGGGCTTGGAAACACTGAAGCTTTCTTT. The whole variable domain, remainder taken from reference TRBV15 and TRBJ1-1, is DAMVIQNPRYQVTQFGKPVTLSCSQTLNHNVMYWYQQKSSQAPKLLFHYYDKDFNNEADTPDNFQSRRPNTSFCFLDIRSPGLGDTAMYLCATKTGTGLGNTEAFFGQGTRLTVV.

This clone was counted between two and nine times. The chain recombines TRBV9 with TRBJ2-1; TRBD2 agrees at 8 bases. After removal of 4 bases from V and 4 bases from J, the junction contained 4 bases not matched to a gene. Germline V gene lookup returns CDR1 SGDLS and CDR2 YYNGEE. The CDR3 totals 14 residues. In nucleotides, the CDR3 is TGTGCCAGCAGCACCGGGACTAGTTACAATGAGCAGTTCTTC. It is translated as CASSTGTSYNEQFF.

V and J are TRBV7-9 and TRBJ2-1; 9 bases are shared with TRBD2. There are 15 residues in the CDR3. Germline V gene lookup returns CDR1 SEHNR and CDR2 FQNEAQ (reference sequence). V lost 8 bases, J lost 4 bases, and 9 bases stayed unmatched. CDR3 sequence reads: CASGRREGLYNEQFF. The CDR3 DNA follows: TGTGCCAGCGGAAGGCGGGAGGGCCTTTACAATGAGCAGTTCTTC.

The chain links TRBV9 to TRBJ1-2; no clear D gene. From germline, CDR1 is SGDLS and CDR2 YYNGEE. This CDR3 comprises 15 residues. The V gene lost 3 bases and the J gene lost 3 bases, with 15 bases spanning the gap. The CDR3, as DNA: TGTGCCAGCAGCGACCCCCACGAGAGGGACTATGGCTACACCTTC. This gives the protein CASSDPHERDYGYTF. Full variable domain (remainder filled in from reference TRBV9 and TRBJ1-2): DSGVTQTPKHLITATGQRVTLRCSPRSGDLSVYWYQQSLDQGLQFLIQYYNGEERAKGNILERFSAQQFPDLHSELNLSSLELGDSALYFCASSDPHERDYGYTFGSGTRLTVV.

This chain joins TRBV15 and TRBJ2-1; D is unresolved. The CDR3 consists of 15 residues. V lost 0 bases, J lost 0 bases, and 6 bases lay in between. Germline V gene sequence: CDR1 LNHNV, CDR2 YYDKDF (reference sequence). CDR3 in DNA: TGTGCCACCAGCAGAGACGCGAGCTCCTACAATGAGCAGTTCTTC. It is translated as CATSRDASSYNEQFF.

The chain is built from TRBV12-3 or TRBV12-4 and TRBJ2-7; a weak D match, TRBD1 (6 bases). Trimming removed 6 bases at V and 3 bases at J, with 12 bases between. CDR3 size: 13 residues. DNA for the CDR3: TGTGCCAGCAGCCCCGGACAGATCTACGAGCAGTACTTC. It yields the protein CASSPGQIYEQYF.

The V call is TRBV21-1, the J call TRBJ1-4; the table assigns TRBD1, which was not confirmed against the DNA. TRBV21-1 represents a pseudogene. The CDR3 has 17 amino acids. The CDR3, as DNA: TGTGCCAGCAGCAAACCGCTAAACAGGCCCATTAATGAAAAACTGTTTTTT. Protein product: CASSKPLNRPINEKLFF.

This chain joins TRBV10-2 and TRBJ2-5; 8 nucleotides agree with TRBD1. V shed 6 bases, J shed 3 bases, and the junction held 6 bases outside the gene matches. In germline, CDR1 is WSHSY, CDR2 SAAADI. CDR3 size: 14 residues. The CDR3 spells CASRAGGWEETQYF. CDR3 nucleotides: TGCGCCAGCAGGGCAGGGGGCTGGGAAGAGACCCAGTACTTC.

This clone came up a few times. V is TRBV5-1 and J is TRBJ2-7; tentative D call: TRBD2 (6 bases). The V gene's germline CDR1 is SGHRS and CDR2 YFSETQ. This CDR3 spans 13 amino acids. Trimming removed 4 bases from V and 9 bases from J, with 17 bases in between. The CDR3 nucleotides are TGCGCCAGCAGCGAGGACCCACTCGGGGGGCAGTACTTC. It encodes CASSEDPLGGQYF.

The chain uses TRBV25-1 and TRBJ1-5; 11 bases agree with TRBD1. V shed 4 bases and J 4 bases; nucleotides not matched to a gene: 3. This CDR3 has 15 amino acids. Germline V gene sequence: CDR1 MGHDK, CDR2 SYGVNS. The CDR3 DNA follows: TGTGCCAGCAGTGGGACAGGGGGCGGTAATCAGCCCCAGCATTTT. Protein sequence: CASSGTGGGNQPQHF.

This chain links TRBV28 with TRBJ1-1, with 8 bases fitting TRBD1. Per the germline V gene, CDR1 is MDHEN and CDR2 is SYDVKM. The CDR3 runs 14 residues. The CDR3: CAGRQGMANTEAFF. As DNA, the CDR3 is TGTGCGGGGAGACAGGGGATGGCGAACACTGAAGCTTTCTTT.